One and the same sample provided the 4 T cell receptor beta chains below, sequenced in a study of cytomegalovirus exposure and HLA in healthy donors. Amplification used 60 Vbeta primers and 13 Jbeta primers. The protocol was immunoSEQ multiplex PCR, while the TCRdb copy is restricted to in-frame clones and leaves out a portion. The data show roughly 84,000 clones, about 78% seen once. The sequencing input was PBMCs. The receptors here all came from a man aged 50 to 60 in good health and CMV-seronegative.

This rearrangement joins TRBV2 to TRBJ2-2; perhaps TRBD2 as D (6 bases). Trimming removed 6 bases from V and 6 bases from J, with 17 bases in between. This CDR3 region has 15 residues. Germline assignment: CDR1 SNHLY and CDR2 FYNNEI. Here the CDR3 reads CASRTGTRNSGELFF. CDR3 DNA: TGTGCCAGCAGGACCGGGACTCGTAATTCCGGGGAGCTGTTTTTT.

CDR3 sequence: CASSPPGTPGANVLTF. The CDR3 coding sequence is TGTGCCAGCAGTCCCCCGGGGACTCCTGGGGCCAACGTCCTGACTTTC. This chain links TRBV28 with TRBJ2-6, with D perhaps matching TRBD2 (6 bases). Trimming pared 5 bases from V and 2 bases from J, leaving 13 bases between. This CDR3 has 16 amino acids. Per germline, CDR1 MDHEN and CDR2 SYDVKM.

The chain has TRBV5-6 and TRBJ1-1; 9 nucleotides agree with TRBD1. Trimming removed 3 bases from V and 1 base from J; junction bases left unmatched: 4. Germline CDR1 and CDR2: SGHDT and YYEEEE. This CDR3 comprises 15 residues. The CDR3, as DNA: TGTGCCAGCAGCTCGCCGACAGGGGGGAACACTGAAGCTTTCTTT. Translating gives CASSSPTGGNTEAFF.

The chain combines TRBV6-5 with TRBJ2-6; weak D call: TRBD2 (5 bases). The germline CDR1 and CDR2 sequences are MNHEY and SVGAGI. The CDR3 totals 15 residues. V was pared by 6 bases and J by 4 bases, with 13 bases between. The CDR3 bases are TGTGCCAGCAGCCTCACAGCGGCCGGGGCCAACGTCCTGACTTTC. It is translated as CASSLTAAGANVLTF.